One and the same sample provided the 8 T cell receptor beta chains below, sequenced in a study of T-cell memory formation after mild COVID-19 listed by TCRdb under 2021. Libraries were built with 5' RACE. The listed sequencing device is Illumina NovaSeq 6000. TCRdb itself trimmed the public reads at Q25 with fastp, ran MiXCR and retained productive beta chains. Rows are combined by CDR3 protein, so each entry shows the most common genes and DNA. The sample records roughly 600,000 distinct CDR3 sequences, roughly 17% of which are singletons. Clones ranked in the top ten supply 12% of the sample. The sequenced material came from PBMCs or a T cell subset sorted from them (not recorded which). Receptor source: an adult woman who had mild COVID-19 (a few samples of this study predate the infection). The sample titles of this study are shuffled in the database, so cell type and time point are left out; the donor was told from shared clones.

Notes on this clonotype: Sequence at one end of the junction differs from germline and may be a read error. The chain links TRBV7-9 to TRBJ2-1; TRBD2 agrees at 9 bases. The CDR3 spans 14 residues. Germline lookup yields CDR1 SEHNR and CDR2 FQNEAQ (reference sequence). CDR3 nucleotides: TGTGCCAGCAGCACGAGGACTAGCGTCCCTCATGGGGTCTTC. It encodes CASSTRTSVPHGVF. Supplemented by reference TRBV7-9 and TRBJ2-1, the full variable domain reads DTGVSQNPRHKITKRGQNVTFRCDPISEHNRLYWYRQTLGQGPEFLTYFQNEAQLEKSRLLSDRFSAERPKGSFSTLEIQRTEQGDSAMYLCASSTRTSVPHGVFGPGTRLTVL.

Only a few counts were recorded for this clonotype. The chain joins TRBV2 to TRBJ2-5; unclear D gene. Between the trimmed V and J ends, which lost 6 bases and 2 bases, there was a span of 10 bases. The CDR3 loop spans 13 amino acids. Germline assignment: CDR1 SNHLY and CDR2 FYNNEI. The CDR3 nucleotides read TGTGCCAGCAGGGACGGGCTACAAGAGACCCAGTACTTC. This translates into CASRDGLQETQYF.

CDR3 amino acids: CASSPGTTYYEQYF. CDR3 nucleotides: TGTGCCAGCTCACCAGGGACAACCTACTACGAGCAGTACTTC. V and J are TRBV18 and TRBJ2-7, with a possible D match to TRBD1 (6 bases). Germline CDR1 reads KGHSH; CDR2 reads LQKENI. This CDR3 region has 14 residues. V lost 2 bases and J lost 3, with 11 bases in between.

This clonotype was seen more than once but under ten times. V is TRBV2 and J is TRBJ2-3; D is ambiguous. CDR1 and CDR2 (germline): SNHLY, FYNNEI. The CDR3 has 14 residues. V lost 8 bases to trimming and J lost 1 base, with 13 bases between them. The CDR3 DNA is TGTGCCAGCTCGCGCAGCTCACGCACAGATACGCAGTATTTT. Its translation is CASSRSSRTDTQYF.

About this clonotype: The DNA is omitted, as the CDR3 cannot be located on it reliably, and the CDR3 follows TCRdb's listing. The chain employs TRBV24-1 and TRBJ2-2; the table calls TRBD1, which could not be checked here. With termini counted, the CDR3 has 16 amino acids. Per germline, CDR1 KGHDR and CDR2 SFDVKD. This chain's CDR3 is CATSDSGARAPGSCFF.

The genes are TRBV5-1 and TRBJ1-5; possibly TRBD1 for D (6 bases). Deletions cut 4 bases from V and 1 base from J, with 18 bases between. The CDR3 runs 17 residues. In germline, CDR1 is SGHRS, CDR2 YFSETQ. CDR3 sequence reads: CASSPGGGGASNQPQHF. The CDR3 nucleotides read TGCGCCAGCAGCCCCGGAGGGGGGGGGGCGAGCAATCAGCCCCAGCATTTT.

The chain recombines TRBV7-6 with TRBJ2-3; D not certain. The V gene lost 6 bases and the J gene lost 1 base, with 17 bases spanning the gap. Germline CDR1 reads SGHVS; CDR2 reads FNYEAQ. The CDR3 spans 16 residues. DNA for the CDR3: TGTGCCAGCAGATCAGACGATGGGTTTGGCACAGATACGCAGTATTTT. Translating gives CASRSDDGFGTDTQYF. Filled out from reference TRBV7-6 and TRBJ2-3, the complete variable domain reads GAGVSQSPRYKVTKRGQDVALRCDPISGHVSLYWYRQALGQGPEFLTYFNYEAQQDKSGLPNDRFSAERPEGSISTLTIQRTEQRDSAMYRCASRSDDGFGTDTQYFGPGTRLTVL.

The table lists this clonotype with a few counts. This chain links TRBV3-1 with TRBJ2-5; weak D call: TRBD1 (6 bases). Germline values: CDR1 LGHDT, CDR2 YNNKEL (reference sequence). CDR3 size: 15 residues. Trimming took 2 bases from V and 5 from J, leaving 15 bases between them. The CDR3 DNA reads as TGTGCCAGCAGCCAATACTCAGGGGTTAGGGAGACCCAGTACTTC. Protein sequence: CASSQYSGVRETQYF.